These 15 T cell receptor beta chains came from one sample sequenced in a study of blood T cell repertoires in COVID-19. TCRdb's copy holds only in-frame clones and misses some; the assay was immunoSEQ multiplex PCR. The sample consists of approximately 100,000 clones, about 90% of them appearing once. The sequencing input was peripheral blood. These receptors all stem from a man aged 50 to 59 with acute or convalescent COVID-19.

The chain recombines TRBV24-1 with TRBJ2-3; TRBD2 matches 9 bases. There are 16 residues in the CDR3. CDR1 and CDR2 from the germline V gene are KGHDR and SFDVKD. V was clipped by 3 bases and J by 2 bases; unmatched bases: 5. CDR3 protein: CATSDPRLAVTDTQYF. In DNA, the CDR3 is TGTGCCACCAGTGATCCAAGACTAGCGGTCACAGATACGCAGTATTTT.

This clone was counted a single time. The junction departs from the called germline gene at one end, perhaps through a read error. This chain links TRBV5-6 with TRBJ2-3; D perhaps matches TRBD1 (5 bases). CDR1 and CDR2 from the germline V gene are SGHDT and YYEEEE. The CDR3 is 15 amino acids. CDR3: CASSLAGRVAETQYF. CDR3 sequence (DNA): TGTGCCAGCAGCTTGGCCGGCAGGGTGGCAGAAACGCAGTATTTT. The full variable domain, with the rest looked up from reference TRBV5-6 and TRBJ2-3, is DAGVTQSPTHLIKTRGQQVTLRCSPKSGHDTVSWYQQALGQGPQFIFQYYEEEERQRGNFPDRFSGHQFPNYSSELNVNALLLGDSALYLCASSLAGRVAETQYFGPGTRLTVL.

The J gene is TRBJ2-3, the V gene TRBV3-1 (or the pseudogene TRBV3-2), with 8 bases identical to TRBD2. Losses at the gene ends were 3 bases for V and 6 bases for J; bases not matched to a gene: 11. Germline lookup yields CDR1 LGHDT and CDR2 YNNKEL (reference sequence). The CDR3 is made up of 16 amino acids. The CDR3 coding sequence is TGTGCCAGCAGCCAGGGCCCGAATCGGGGGGGGGATACGCAGTATTTT. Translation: CASSQGPNRGGDTQYF.

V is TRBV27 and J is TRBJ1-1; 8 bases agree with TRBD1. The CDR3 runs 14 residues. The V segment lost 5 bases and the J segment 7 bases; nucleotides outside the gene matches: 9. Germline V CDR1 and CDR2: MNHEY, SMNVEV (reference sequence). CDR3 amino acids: CASSGGGTGFEAFF. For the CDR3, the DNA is TGTGCCAGCAGTGGGGGGGGGACAGGTTTTGAAGCTTTCTTT.

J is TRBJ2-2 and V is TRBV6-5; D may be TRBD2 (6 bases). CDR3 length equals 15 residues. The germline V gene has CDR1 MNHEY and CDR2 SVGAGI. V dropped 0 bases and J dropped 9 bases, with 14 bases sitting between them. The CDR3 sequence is CASSYSQGAGRELFF. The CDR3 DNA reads TGTGCCAGCAGTTACTCCCAGGGTGCGGGGCGGGAGCTGTTTTTT.

The CDR3 DNA follows: TGTGCCAGCAGTAAGAACAGGGTCACTGAAGCTTTCTTT. Translating it yields CASSKNRVTEAFF. The chain links TRBV6-5 to TRBJ1-1; D might be TRBD1 (6 bases). V was shortened by 5 bases and J by 4 bases, with 11 bases between the two germline ends. CDR1 is MNHEY and CDR2 is SVGAGI in the germline V gene. The CDR3 runs 13 residues.

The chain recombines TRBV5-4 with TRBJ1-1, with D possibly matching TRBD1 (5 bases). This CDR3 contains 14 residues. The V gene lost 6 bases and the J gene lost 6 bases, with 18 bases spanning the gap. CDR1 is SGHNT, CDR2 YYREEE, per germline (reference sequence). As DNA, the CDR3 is TGTGCCAGCACCTTACGGGCCCCGGGGGCTGAAGCTTTCTTT. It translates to CASTLRAPGAEAFF.

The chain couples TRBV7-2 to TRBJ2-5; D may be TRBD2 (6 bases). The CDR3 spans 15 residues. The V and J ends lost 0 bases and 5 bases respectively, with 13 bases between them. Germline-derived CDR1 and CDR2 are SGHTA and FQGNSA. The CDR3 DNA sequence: TGTGCCAGCAGCTTAGCGGCAGCCGGAGGGGAGACCCAGTACTTC. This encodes CASSLAAAGGETQYF.

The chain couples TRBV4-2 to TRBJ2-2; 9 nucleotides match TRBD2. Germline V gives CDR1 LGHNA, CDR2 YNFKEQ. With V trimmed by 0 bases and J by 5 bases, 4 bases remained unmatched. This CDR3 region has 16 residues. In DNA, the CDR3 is TGTGCCAGCAGCCAAGAGCCCAGCGGGGGGACCGGGGAGCTGTTTTTT. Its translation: CASSQEPSGGTGELFF.

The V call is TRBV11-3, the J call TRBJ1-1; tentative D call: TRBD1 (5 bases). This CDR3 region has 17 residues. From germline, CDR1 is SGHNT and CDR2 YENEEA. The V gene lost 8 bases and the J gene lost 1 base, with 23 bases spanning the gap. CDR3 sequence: CASCYTRRGSRNTEAFF. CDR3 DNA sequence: TGTGCCAGCTGTTATACACGCCGGGGGAGTCGGAACACTGAAGCTTTCTTT.

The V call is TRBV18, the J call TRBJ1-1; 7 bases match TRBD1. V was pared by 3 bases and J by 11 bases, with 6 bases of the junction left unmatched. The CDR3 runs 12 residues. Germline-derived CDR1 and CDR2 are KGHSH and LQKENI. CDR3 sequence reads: CASSPGQMGAFF. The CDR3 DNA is TGTGCCAGCTCACCGGGACAGATGGGGGCTTTCTTT.

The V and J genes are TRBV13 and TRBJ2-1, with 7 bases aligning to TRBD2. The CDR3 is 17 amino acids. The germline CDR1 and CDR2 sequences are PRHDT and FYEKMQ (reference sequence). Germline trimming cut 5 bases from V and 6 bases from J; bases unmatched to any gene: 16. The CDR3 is CASSIGLDLAASNEQFF. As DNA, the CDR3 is TGTGCCAGCAGCATCGGACTAGATTTAGCTGCGTCCAATGAGCAGTTCTTC.

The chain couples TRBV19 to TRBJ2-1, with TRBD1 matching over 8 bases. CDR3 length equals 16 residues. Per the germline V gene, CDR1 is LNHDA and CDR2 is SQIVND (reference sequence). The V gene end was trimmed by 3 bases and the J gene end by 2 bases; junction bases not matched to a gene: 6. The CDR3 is CASSIAGTGTYNEQFF. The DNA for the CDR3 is TGTGCCAGTAGTATTGCTGGGACAGGAACCTACAATGAGCAGTTCTTC.

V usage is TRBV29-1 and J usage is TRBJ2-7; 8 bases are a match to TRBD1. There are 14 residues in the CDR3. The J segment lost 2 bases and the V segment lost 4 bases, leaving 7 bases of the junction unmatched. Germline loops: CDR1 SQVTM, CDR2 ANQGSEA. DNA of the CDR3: TGCAGCGTTGGACTCCGGGACAGGCCCTACGAGCAGTACTTC. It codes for CSVGLRDRPYEQYF.

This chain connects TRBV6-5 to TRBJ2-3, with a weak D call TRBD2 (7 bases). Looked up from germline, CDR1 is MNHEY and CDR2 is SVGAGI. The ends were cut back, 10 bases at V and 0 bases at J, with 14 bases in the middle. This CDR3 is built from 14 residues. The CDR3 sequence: CATRRGGSTDTQYF. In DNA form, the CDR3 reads TGTGCCACCCGTAGGGGGGGAAGCACAGATACGCAGTATTTT.